This record looks at one T cell receptor (beta chain) sequence and its context. The source of the sample is a study of cytomegalovirus exposure and HLA in healthy donors. V dropped 4 bases and J dropped 6 bases, with 10 bases sitting between them. CDR1 and CDR2 from the germline V gene are GTSNPN and SVGIG (reference sequence). This CDR3 is built from 12 residues. PCR was performed using 60 Vbeta and 13 Jbeta primers. Data came from immunoSEQ multiplex PCR; TCRdb stores just in-frame clones and leaves some out. This table holds 200,000 to 300,000 clones, roughly 81% found once. This chain uses TRBV30 with TRBJ2-1; D is undetermined. Sequencing was done on a sample of PBMCs. This TCR derives from a middle-aged woman in good health and CMV-seropositive. Here the CDR3 reads CAWTKSSNEQFF. DNA for the CDR3: TGTGCCTGGACCAAGTCTAGCAATGAGCAGTTCTTC.